These 30 T cell receptor beta chains share one sample of origin, sequenced in a study of cytomegalovirus exposure and HLA in healthy donors. This PCR relied on a set of 60 Vbeta primers and 13 Jbeta primers. Here immunoSEQ multiplex PCR was the method, and the copy in TCRdb shows in-frame clones only, minus some. The table lists about 140,000 clones, around a tenth of them singletons. The material sequenced was PBMCs. Receptors originate from a man aged 45 to 65 in good health and CMV-seronegative.

The chain employs TRBV6-5 and TRBJ1-6; D gene uncertain. The germline V gene encodes CDR1 MNHEY and CDR2 SVGAGI. This CDR3 has 14 residues. The V end was cut by 6 bases, the J end by 10 bases, with 16 bases between. CDR3 nucleotides: TGTGCCAGCAGCCCACGACGGGTACACTCACCCCTCCACTTT. Translated: CASSPRRVHSPLHF.

The chain couples TRBV9 to TRBJ2-1; 7 bases fit TRBD1. Trimming at V came to 3 bases and at J to 9 bases, leaving 3 bases not matched to a gene. The CDR3 has 12 residues. Germline V gene data show CDR1 as SGDLS and CDR2 as YYNGEE. The CDR3 here is CASSARQGEQFF. CDR3 sequence (DNA): TGTGCCAGCAGCGCGAGACAGGGTGAGCAGTTCTTC. The full variable domain, rest sourced from reference TRBV9 and TRBJ2-1, is DSGVTQTPKHLITATGQRVTLRCSPRSGDLSVYWYQQSLDQGLQFLIQYYNGEERAKGNILERFSAQQFPDLHSELNLSSLELGDSALYFCASSARQGEQFFGPGTRLTVL.

The rearrangement links TRBV19 to TRBJ2-5, with 10 bases aligning to TRBD1. Near its end, the DNA agrees better with TRBJ2-7, so the J call may be wrong. This CDR3 has 15 residues. CDR1 is LNHDA and CDR2 is SQIVND in the germline V gene (reference sequence). The CDR3 loop is CASSIEGTGVGEQYF. The CDR3 DNA sequence: TGTGCCAGTAGTATAGAGGGGACAGGGGTTGGCGAGCAGTACTTC.

This clone was recorded only once. This rearrangement joins TRBV6-5 to TRBJ2-5; possible D gene TRBD2, 5 bases. The last part of the DNA fits TRBJ2-7 better; the J call may be wrong. The CDR3 is 15 residues long. Germline loops: CDR1 MNHEY, CDR2 SVGAGI. Here the CDR3 DNA reads TGTGCCAGCAGTTATTACTTAGCGTCTACCTACGAGCAGTACTTC. Protein sequence: CASSYYLASTYEQYF.

This clone was recorded a few times. The rearrangement links TRBV5-4 to TRBJ2-2; 9 positions agree with TRBD2. The CDR3 runs to 16 residues. From germline, CDR1 is SGHNT and CDR2 YYREEE (reference sequence). The V segment lost 5 bases and the J segment 3 bases; nucleotides outside the gene matches: 8. The CDR3 DNA sequence: TGTGCCAGCAGGCGTCTAGCGGGGCATGACACCGGGGAGCTGTTTTTT. This translates into CASRRLAGHDTGELFF.

The chain joins TRBV19 to TRBJ1-5; D is unresolved. This CDR3 is built from 13 residues. The V end was cut by 3 bases, the J end by 6 bases, with 9 bases between. Germline assignment: CDR1 LNHDA and CDR2 SQIVND (reference sequence). In nucleotides, the CDR3 is TGTGCCAGTAGTATCAGAGGTAGTCAGCCCCAGCATTTT. As protein: CASSIRGSQPQHF.

This chain joins TRBV9 and TRBJ1-4; 8 nucleotides line up with TRBD1. The CDR3 has 15 residues. The germline V gene has CDR1 SGDLS and CDR2 YYNGEE. J lost 6 bases, V lost 0 bases, and 4 bases had no gene match. CDR3: CASSVVGTGDEKLFF. The CDR3 nucleotides read TGTGCCAGCAGCGTAGTGGGGACAGGTGATGAAAAACTGTTTTTT.

The chain combines TRBV30 with TRBJ1-1; 11 bases agree with TRBD1. Germline loops: CDR1 GTSNPN, CDR2 SVGIG (reference sequence). The CDR3 spans 14 residues. The V and J ends lost 8 bases and 0 bases, in that order; junction bases with no gene match: 5. This chain's CDR3 is CATGQGAMNTEAFF. The CDR3 DNA reads as TGTGCCACCGGACAGGGGGCGATGAACACTGAAGCTTTCTTT.

The rearrangement joins TRBV6-1 to TRBJ2-3; D unresolved. The CDR3 sequence is 13 residues long. Trimming shortened V by 4 bases and J by 2 bases, and 7 bases separated the two germline ends. Germline-derived CDR1 and CDR2 are MNHNS and SASEGT. The CDR3 bases are TGTGCCAGCAGTGTACGGTTCACAGATACGCAGTATTTT. Its protein is CASSVRFTDTQYF.

The V and J genes are TRBV14 and TRBJ2-7; TRBD2 matches 11 bases. Germline trimming cut 3 bases from V and 7 bases from J; bases unmatched to any gene: 8. The CDR3 has 15 residues. Germline lookup yields CDR1 SGHDN and CDR2 FVKESK. The CDR3 loop is CASSQITSGGAEQYF. As DNA, the CDR3 is TGTGCCAGCAGCCAGATTACTAGCGGGGGCGCTGAGCAGTACTTC.

The CDR3 sequence is CASSPSTGRASHEQFF. The CDR3 bases are TGCGCCAGCTCGCCCTCGACCGGGAGGGCCTCTCATGAGCAGTTCTTC. The chain combines TRBV5-1 with TRBJ2-1; 8 nucleotides align to TRBD2. J lost 8 bases, V lost 7 bases, and 17 bases had no gene match. This CDR3 contains 16 residues. Germline lookup yields CDR1 SGHRS and CDR2 YFSETQ.

This clone was seen a few times. The chain combines TRBV27 with TRBJ1-5; D remains ambiguous. Germline V CDR1 and CDR2: MNHEY, SMNVEV (reference sequence). This CDR3 has 14 residues. The V and J ends lost 0 bases and 5 bases respectively, with 8 bases between them. The CDR3 bases are TGTGCCAGCAGTTTATCGCACTCGGATCAGCCCCAGCATTTT. This encodes CASSLSHSDQPQHF.

J is TRBJ2-2 and V is TRBV19, with 8 positions matching TRBD1. Unmatched junction bases numbered 6, after V lost 4 bases and J lost 5 bases. The CDR3 consists of 15 residues. Germline V lookup: CDR1 LNHDA, CDR2 SQIVND (reference sequence). DNA for the CDR3: TGTGCCAGTAGTAAACAGGGGGTCTTGACCGGGGAGCTGTTTTTT. This sequence encodes CASSKQGVLTGELFF.

The chain employs TRBV6-1 and TRBJ1-5; D might be TRBD1 (5 bases). This CDR3 is 14 amino acids long. The ends were cut back, 10 bases at V and 5 bases at J, with 18 bases in the middle. Germline lookup yields CDR1 MNHNS and CDR2 SASEGT. CDR3 in amino acids: CATRTDWGDQPQHF. CDR3 in DNA: TGTGCCACCCGGACGGATTGGGGGGATCAGCCCCAGCATTTT.

This chain links TRBV30 with TRBJ2-2; TRBD1 is a possible D gene (8 bases). The CDR3 consists of 17 residues. Germline V gives CDR1 GTSNPN, CDR2 SVGIG (reference sequence). Deletions cut 1 base from V and 1 base from J, with 16 bases between. CDR3 sequence reads: CAWSAGRDRRNTGELFF. CDR3 DNA sequence: TGTGCCTGGAGTGCAGGGAGGGACAGGAGGAACACCGGGGAGCTGTTTTTT.

The J gene is TRBJ1-6, the V gene TRBV9; TRBD1 matches 8 bases. The CDR3 has 16 residues. From germline, CDR1 is SGDLS and CDR2 YYNGEE. After removal of 4 bases from V and 7 bases from J, the junction contained 10 bases not matched to a gene. The CDR3 bases are TGTGCCAGCAGCCCAGGACAGGGCCACCAGAATTCACCCCTCCACTTT. Translating it yields CASSPGQGHQNSPLHF.

The J gene is TRBJ1-4, the V gene TRBV5-4; 8 bases agree with TRBD1. Unmatched junction bases numbered 2, after V lost 3 bases and J lost 4 bases. Germline CDR1 SGHNT, CDR2 YYREEE (reference sequence). CDR3 size: 14 residues. DNA for the CDR3: TGTGCCAGCAGCTCAGGGGGCCTTAATGAAAAACTGTTTTTT. Amino acid sequence: CASSSGGLNEKLFF. The variable domain in full, completed from reference TRBV5-4 and TRBJ1-4, reads ETGVTQSPTHLIKTRGQQVTLRCSSQSGHNTVSWYQQALGQGPQFIFQYYREEENGRGNFPPRFSGLQFPNYSSELNVNALELDDSALYLCASSSGGLNEKLFFGSGTQLSVL.

This chain connects TRBV28 to TRBJ1-2, with 7 bases lining up with TRBD1. J was trimmed by 5 bases and V by 10 bases; bases with no gene match: 13. Germline CDR1 is MDHEN and CDR2 is SYDVKM. CDR3 size: 14 residues. Here the CDR3 reads CATGVGTDRYGYTF. Here the CDR3 DNA reads TGTGCCACTGGGGTCGGGACAGATCGGTATGGCTACACCTTC.

This clone has just one count. Here the CDR3 omits its conserved ending phenylalanine or tryptophan, so a read error is the likely source. This chain links TRBV6-5 with TRBJ1-2, with 9 bases aligning to TRBD1. The CDR3 sequence is 14 residues long. Germline assignment: CDR1 MNHEY and CDR2 SVGAGI. J was trimmed by 5 bases and V by 5 bases; bases with no gene match: 6. The CDR3 region has the DNA TGTGCCAGCAGTGGGGGACAGGGACTATATGGCTACACCGTC. Amino acid sequence: CASSGGQGLYGYTV.

The chain joins TRBV2 to TRBJ1-3, with D perhaps TRBD1 (5 bases). Deletions cut 4 bases from V and 1 base from J, with 8 bases between. This CDR3 is 14 amino acids long. Germline loops: CDR1 SNHLY, CDR2 FYNNEI. For the CDR3, the DNA is TGTGCCAGCAGTGGGGGGGGATCTGGAAACACCATATATTTT. It codes for CASSGGGSGNTIYF.

V and J are TRBV18 and TRBJ2-5, with 8 positions matching TRBD1. CDR3 length: 14 amino acids. J was trimmed by 5 bases and V by 2 bases; bases with no gene match: 4. From germline, CDR1 is KGHSH and CDR2 LQKENI. CDR3 amino acids: CASSPSGGRETQYF. The CDR3 DNA is TGTGCCAGCTCACCATCAGGGGGCCGGGAGACCCAGTACTTC.

The rearrangement uses TRBV19 and TRBJ2-7, with 10 bases matching TRBD1. Germline V gives CDR1 LNHDA, CDR2 SQIVND (reference sequence). The J segment lost 5 bases and the V segment lost 5 bases, leaving 3 bases of the junction unmatched. This CDR3 is built from 13 residues. The DNA for the CDR3 is TGTGCCAGTAGTCTCGGGACAGGGGACGAGCAGTACTTC. This encodes CASSLGTGDEQYF.

This clone was recorded a few times. V and J are TRBV6-6 and TRBJ1-5, with 8 bases aligning to TRBD1. This CDR3 is 14 amino acids long. Unmatched junction bases numbered 5, after V lost 6 bases and J lost 4 bases. The V gene's germline CDR1 is MNHNY and CDR2 SVGAGI (reference sequence). CDR3 nucleotides: TGTGCCAGCAGCGACAGGGGTGAAAATCAGCCCCAGCATTTT. It translates to CASSDRGENQPQHF.

This clone has a handful of counts. CDR3 DNA sequence: TGTGCCTGGAGTGTATACAGGGGGGGAGATACGCAGTATTTT. Its translation: CAWSVYRGGDTQYF. V gene TRBV30 combines with J gene TRBJ2-3; a possible D gene is TRBD1 (8 bases). The V end lost 0 bases, the J end lost 5 bases, and 12 bases lay between the germline ends. This CDR3 region has 14 residues. Germline V gene lookup returns CDR1 GTSNPN and CDR2 SVGIG (reference sequence).

The sample holds a few counts of this clone. The chain uses TRBV4-1 and TRBJ1-1; 11 bases are shared with TRBD1. V dropped 4 bases and J dropped 3; count of bases not matched to a gene: 7. The CDR3 contains 16 residues. The germline V gene has CDR1 MGHRA and CDR2 YSYEKL. The CDR3 sequence is CASSRGQGVEYTEAFF. The CDR3 nucleotides read TGCGCCAGCAGCCGGGGACAGGGGGTCGAATACACTGAAGCTTTCTTT.

The V and J genes are TRBV13 and TRBJ1-1; D is unresolved. Trimming stripped 3 bases from V and 7 bases from J, with 15 bases between. The length of the CDR3 is 14 residues. CDR1 and CDR2 (germline): PRHDT, FYEKMQ (reference sequence). The CDR3 coding sequence is TGTGCCAGCAGCTTCTCCGACATTGGGAGTGAAGCTTTCTTT. Its translation is CASSFSDIGSEAFF. Together with reference TRBV13 and TRBJ1-1, the CDR3 gives the full variable domain: AAGVIQSPRHLIKEKRETATLKCYPIPRHDTVYWYQQGPGQDPQFLISFYEKMQSDKGSIPDRFSAQQFSDYHSELNMSSLELGDSALYFCASSFSDIGSEAFFGQGTRLTVV.

This rearrangement joins TRBV2 to TRBJ2-1, with TRBD2 matching 10 bases. This CDR3 has 16 residues. From germline, CDR1 is SNHLY and CDR2 FYNNEI. J gave up 0 bases and V 5 bases, and 4 bases lay outside the gene matches. The CDR3 loop is CASSKRTSGSYNEQFF. The CDR3, as DNA: TGTGCCAGCAGTAAGAGGACTAGCGGCTCCTACAATGAGCAGTTCTTC. Based on the CDR3 plus reference TRBV2 and TRBJ2-1, the full variable domain is EPEVTQTPSHQVTQMGQEVILRCVPISNHLYFYWYRQILGQKVEFLVSFYNNEISEKSEIFDDQFSVERPDGSNFTLKIRSTKLEDSAMYFCASSKRTSGSYNEQFFGPGTRLTVL.

This clone was detected only a few times. This chain connects TRBV7-3 to TRBJ2-2; the D gene is possibly TRBD1 (6 bases). This CDR3 spans 15 amino acids. V gave up 5 bases and J gave up 2 bases, with 12 bases separating them. In germline, CDR1 is SGHTA, CDR2 FQGTGA. The CDR3 bases are TGTGCCAGCAGCCGCGGACAGACCAACACCGGGGAGCTGTTTTTT. Protein product: CASSRGQTNTGELFF.

This clone was picked up a small number of times. The chain joins TRBV5-1 to TRBJ2-6; 9 nucleotides line up with TRBD1. The CDR3 has 17 amino acids. Germline V CDR1 and CDR2: SGHRS, YFSETQ. V lost 4 bases and J lost 0; bases outside the gene matches: 5. This CDR3 is CASSTGTGTSGANVLTF. The CDR3 region has the DNA TGCGCCAGCAGCACCGGGACAGGGACCTCTGGGGCCAACGTCCTGACTTTC.

This clone was detected a few times. The chain is built from TRBV6-5 and TRBJ1-3; 9 bases align to TRBD1. The length of the CDR3 is 14 residues. V dropped 5 bases and J dropped 5; count of bases not matched to a gene: 4. Looked up from germline, CDR1 is MNHEY and CDR2 is SVGAGI. The chain's CDR3 is CASSATGGRNTIYF. CDR3 DNA: TGTGCCAGCAGTGCAACAGGGGGCCGAAACACCATATATTTT.